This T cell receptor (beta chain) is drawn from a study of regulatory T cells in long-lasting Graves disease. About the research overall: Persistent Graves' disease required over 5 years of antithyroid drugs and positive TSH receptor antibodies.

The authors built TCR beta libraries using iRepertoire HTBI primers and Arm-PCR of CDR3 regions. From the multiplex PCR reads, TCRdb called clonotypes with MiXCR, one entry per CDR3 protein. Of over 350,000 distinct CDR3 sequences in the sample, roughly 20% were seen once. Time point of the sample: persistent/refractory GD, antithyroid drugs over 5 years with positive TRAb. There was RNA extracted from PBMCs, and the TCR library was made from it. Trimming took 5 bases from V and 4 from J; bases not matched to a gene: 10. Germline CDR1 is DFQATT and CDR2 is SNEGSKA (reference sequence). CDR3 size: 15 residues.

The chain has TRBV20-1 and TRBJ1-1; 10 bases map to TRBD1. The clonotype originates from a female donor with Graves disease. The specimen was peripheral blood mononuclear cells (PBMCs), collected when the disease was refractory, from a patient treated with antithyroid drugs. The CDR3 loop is CSAPRQGAIGTEAFF. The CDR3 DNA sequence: TGCAGTGCTCCCAGACAGGGGGCAATCGGCACTGAAGCTTTCTTT.